This T cell receptor beta chain was obtained from a study of neoadjuvant anti-PD-1 for oral cavity cancer. Study background: Patients without progression got a fourth dose around day 43.

Time point in this sample: after neoadjuvant nivolumab, at surgical resection. Stage II-IVA oral cavity squamous cell carcinoma was new and untreated by systemic or radiation therapy. Blood cells were analyzed directly, without culture or expansion. Most PBMC samples had about 520 ng input DNA in six replicates. Sequencing used immunoSEQ multiplex PCR; TCRdb keeps in-frame clones, though not all of them. The table has 9,500 to 10,000 clones, under 70% seen once. V was shortened by 3 bases and J by 10 bases, with 10 bases between the two germline ends. The CDR3 runs 11 residues. CDR1 is GTSNPN and CDR2 is SVGIG in the germline V gene (reference sequence).

This sample comprised PBMCs, obtained after nivolumab (anti-PD-1) treatment. The origin of this receptor is a person aged 35-80 years with oral cavity squamous cell carcinoma. The chain couples TRBV30 to TRBJ2-1, with no clear D. CDR3 sequence reads: CAWRQSREQFF. The CDR3 nucleotides read TGTGCCTGGAGGCAAAGTAGGGAGCAGTTCTTC.